This TCR beta chain was captured by sequencing in a study of T cell responses to AZD1222 COVID-19 vaccine. The CDR3 covers 16 residues. CDR1 is SGHRS, CDR2 YFSETQ, per germline. Between the trimmed V and J ends, which lost 3 bases and 1 base, there was a span of 16 bases. Only one count was recorded for this clone. Its antigen is still unknown. Study-level points and caveats: Regions left unmutated in variants are reportedly the target of nearly half of spike-specific TCRs. Vaccine-associated CD4 TCRs ranged over spike, dominating at 160-218 and 743-854. Once two AZD1222 doses were given, Spike-specific TCR breadth and depth went up.

Produced via immunoSEQ multiplex PCR; TCRdb's table is partial and in-frame only. The sample includes 95,000 to 150,000 clones, around 90% seen only once; the top ten take under 3%. This chain connects TRBV5-1 to TRBJ2-5, with D possibly being TRBD2 (5 bases). This TCR was sampled from an adult who received the AZD1222 COVID-19 vaccine. The specimen was peripheral blood, collected 28 days after the second AZD1222 dose. The CDR3 loop reads CASSWENGQIQETQYF. The CDR3 DNA reads TGCGCCAGCAGCTGGGAGAATGGGCAGATCCAAGAGACCCAGTACTTC.